This T cell receptor (beta chain) appears in the sequencing data of a study of cytomegalovirus exposure and HLA in healthy donors. Study findings and constraints: Using the classifier, cytomegalovirus status was reportedly diagnosed with high specificity and sensitivity.

Profiling relied on immunoSEQ multiplex PCR, and the TCRdb table lists in-frame clones only, not all of them. The sample contains 150,000 to 200,000 clones, approximately 84% of which appear only once. In regard to this clone: The antigen remains unidentified.

Germline values: CDR1 SGHRS, CDR2 YFSETQ. This CDR3 is built from 16 residues. V lost 3 bases, J lost 0 bases, and 5 bases stayed unmatched. This receptor was obtained from a man between 18 and 29 years old in good health and CMV-seropositive. V is TRBV5-1 and J is TRBJ2-1, with 8 positions matching TRBD2. Sequenced: PBMCs. CDR3 in amino acids: CASSSLAGSSYNEQFF. In nucleotides, the CDR3 is TGCGCCAGCAGCTCCCTAGCGGGTAGCTCCTACAATGAGCAGTTCTTC.